The 3 T cell receptor beta chains below all came from one sample that was sequenced in a study of blood T cell repertoires in COVID-19. Produced via immunoSEQ multiplex PCR; TCRdb's table is partial and in-frame only. The sample includes 60,000 or so clones, more than 85% of them seen just once. The sample was peripheral blood. The receptors were sampled from a woman aged 70-85 years with active COVID-19.

V is TRBV19 and J is TRBJ2-1, with 8 bases fitting TRBD2. J gave up 8 bases and V 5 bases, and 5 bases lay outside the gene matches. This CDR3 contains 13 residues. Germline CDR1 LNHDA, CDR2 SQIVND (reference sequence). Here the CDR3 DNA reads TGTGCCAGTAGTCGGACTAGCTTCTATGAGCAGTTCTTC. It specifies CASSRTSFYEQFF.

V is TRBV15 and J is TRBJ2-1; 9 nucleotides line up with TRBD2. This CDR3 is built from 16 residues. V shed 1 base, J shed 3 bases, and the junction held 4 bases outside the gene matches. Germline-derived CDR1 and CDR2 are LNHNV and YYDKDF (reference sequence). CDR3: CATSRARLAVYNEQFF. The CDR3 region has the DNA TGTGCCACCAGCAGAGCTAGACTAGCGGTCTACAATGAGCAGTTCTTC.

This rearrangement joins TRBV27 to TRBJ2-5, with no clear D. CDR1 is MNHEY, CDR2 SMNVEV, per germline (reference sequence). This CDR3 has 16 amino acids. V was trimmed by 6 bases and J by 5 bases, leaving 22 bases between them. The CDR3 coding sequence is TGTGCCAGCAGCCTCCGGAGTGGCCGAGGTGTGGAGACCCAGTACTTC. This sequence encodes CASSLRSGRGVETQYF.